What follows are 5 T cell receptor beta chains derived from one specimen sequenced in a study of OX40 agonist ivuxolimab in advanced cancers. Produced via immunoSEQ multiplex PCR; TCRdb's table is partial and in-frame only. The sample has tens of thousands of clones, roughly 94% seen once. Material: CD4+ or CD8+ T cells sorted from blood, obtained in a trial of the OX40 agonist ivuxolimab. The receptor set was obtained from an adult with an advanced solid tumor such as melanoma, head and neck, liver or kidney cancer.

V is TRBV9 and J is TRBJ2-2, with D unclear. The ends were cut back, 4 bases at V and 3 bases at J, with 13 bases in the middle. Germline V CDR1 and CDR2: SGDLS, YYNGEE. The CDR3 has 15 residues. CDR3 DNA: TGTGCCAGCAGCCCCCAGGTAGGGTACACCGGGGAGCTGTTTTTT. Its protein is CASSPQVGYTGELFF. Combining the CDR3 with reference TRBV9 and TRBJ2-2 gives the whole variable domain DSGVTQTPKHLITATGQRVTLRCSPRSGDLSVYWYQQSLDQGLQFLIQYYNGEERAKGNILERFSAQQFPDLHSELNLSSLELGDSALYFCASSPQVGYTGELFFGEGSRLTVL.

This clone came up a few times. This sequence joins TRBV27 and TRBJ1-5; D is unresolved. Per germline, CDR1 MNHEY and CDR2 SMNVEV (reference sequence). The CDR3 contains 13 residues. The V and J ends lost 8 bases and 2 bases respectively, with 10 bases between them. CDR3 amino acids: CASGDYGNQPQHF. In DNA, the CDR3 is TGTGCCAGCGGAGACTATGGCAATCAGCCCCAGCATTTT.

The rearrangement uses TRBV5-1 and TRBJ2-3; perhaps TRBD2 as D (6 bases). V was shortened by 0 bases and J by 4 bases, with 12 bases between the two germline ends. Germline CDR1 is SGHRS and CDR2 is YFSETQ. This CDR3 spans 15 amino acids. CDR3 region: CASSLGQGGADTQYF. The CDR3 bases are TGCGCCAGCAGCTTGGGCCAGGGCGGGGCAGATACGCAGTATTTT.

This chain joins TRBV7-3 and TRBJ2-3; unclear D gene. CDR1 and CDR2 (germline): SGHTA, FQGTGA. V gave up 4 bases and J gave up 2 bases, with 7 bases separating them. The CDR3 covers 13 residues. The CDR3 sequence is CASSSIFTDTQYF. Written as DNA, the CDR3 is TGTGCCAGCAGCTCCATTTTCACAGATACGCAGTATTTT.

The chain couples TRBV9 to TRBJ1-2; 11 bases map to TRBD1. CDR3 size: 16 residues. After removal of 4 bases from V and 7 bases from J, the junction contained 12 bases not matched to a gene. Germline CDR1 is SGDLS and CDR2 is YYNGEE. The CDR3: CASSSTGTGGIGGYTF. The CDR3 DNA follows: TGTGCCAGCAGCTCCACCGGGACAGGGGGTATTGGTGGCTACACCTTC.